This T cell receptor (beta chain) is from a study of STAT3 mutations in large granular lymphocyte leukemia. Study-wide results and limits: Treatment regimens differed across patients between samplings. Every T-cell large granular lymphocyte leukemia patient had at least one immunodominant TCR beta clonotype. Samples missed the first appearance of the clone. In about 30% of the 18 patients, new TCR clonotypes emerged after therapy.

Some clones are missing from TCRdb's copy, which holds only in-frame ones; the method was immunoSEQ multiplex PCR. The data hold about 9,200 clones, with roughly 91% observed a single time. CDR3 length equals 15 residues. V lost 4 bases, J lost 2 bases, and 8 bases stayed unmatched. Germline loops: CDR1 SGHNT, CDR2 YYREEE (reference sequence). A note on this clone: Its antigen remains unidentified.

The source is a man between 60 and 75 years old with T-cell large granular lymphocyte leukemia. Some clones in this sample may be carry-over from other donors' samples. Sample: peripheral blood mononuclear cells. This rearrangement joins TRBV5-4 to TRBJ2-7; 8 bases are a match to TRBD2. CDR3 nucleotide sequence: TGTGCCAGCAGCGTCAGGAGCGGGAGTCCCTACGAGCAGTACTTC. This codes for CASSVRSGSPYEQYF.